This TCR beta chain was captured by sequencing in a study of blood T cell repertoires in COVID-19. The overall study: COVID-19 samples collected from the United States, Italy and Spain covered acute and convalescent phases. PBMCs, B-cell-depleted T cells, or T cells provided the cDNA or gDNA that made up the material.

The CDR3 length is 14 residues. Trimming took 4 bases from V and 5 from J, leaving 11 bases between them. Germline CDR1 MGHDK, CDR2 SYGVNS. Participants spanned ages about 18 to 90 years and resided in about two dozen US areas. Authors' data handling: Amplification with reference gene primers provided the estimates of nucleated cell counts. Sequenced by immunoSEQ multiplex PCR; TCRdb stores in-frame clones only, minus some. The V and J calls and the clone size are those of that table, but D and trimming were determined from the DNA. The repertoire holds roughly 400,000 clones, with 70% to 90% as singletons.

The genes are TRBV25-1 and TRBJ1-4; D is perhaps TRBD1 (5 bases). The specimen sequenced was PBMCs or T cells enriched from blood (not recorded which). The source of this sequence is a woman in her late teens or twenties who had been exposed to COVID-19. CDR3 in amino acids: CASSVAGQNEKLFF. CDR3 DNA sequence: TGTGCCAGCAGTGTGGCAGGGCAGAATGAAAAACTGTTTTTT. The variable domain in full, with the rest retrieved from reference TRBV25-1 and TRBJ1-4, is EADIYQTPRYLVIGTGKKITLECSQTMGHDKMYWYQQDPGMELHLIHYSYGVNSTEKGDLSSESTVSRIRTEHFPLTLESARPSHTSQYLCASSVAGQNEKLFFGSGTQLSVL.